The rows below give T cell receptor beta chains drawn from one sample of a study of beta chain features in type 1 diabetes. Profiled with immunoSEQ multiplex PCR; TCRdb holds only in-frame clones, not every one. This sample has 250,000 or so clones, with around 13% found just once. Sequencing was performed on naive CD4+ T cells from blood. The receptors were gathered from a man aged 30 to 39 with type 1 diabetes. Each CDR3 is given with its conserved first and last residue. The D gene is left open where the match is weak. Size is omitted from some rows. Given values are once, few, many or a class for expanded clones.

J gene,clone size,D gene,V gene,CDR3 length,CDR3 DNA,CDR3 protein
TRBJ2-3,few,TRBD2,TRBV30,15,TGTGCCTGGAGTCCTAGCGGGGTTCTCACAGATACGCAGTATTTT,CAWSPSGVLTDTQYF
TRBJ1-2,few,.,TRBV25-1,14,TGTGCCAGCAGTCCCGACGGACGCGGGCATGGCTACACCTTC,CASSPDGRGHGYTF
TRBJ1-1,.,.,TRBV21-1,12,TGTGCCAGCAGCAAAAGGCAGGATGAAGCTTTCTTT,CASSKRQDEAFF
TRBJ2-1,few,TRBD2,TRBV18,16,TGTGCCAGCTCACAAATACTAGCGGGAGGGCGCAATGAGCAGTTCTTC,CASSQILAGGRNEQFF
TRBJ2-3,.,.,TRBV2,15,TGTGCCAGCAGGATGACTCGCGGGGGCACAGATACGCAGTATTTT,CASRMTRGGTDTQYF
TRBJ2-2,few,.,TRBV9,16,TGTGCCAGCAGCGTATGGTACACGCCGAACACCGGGGAGCTGTTTTTT,CASSVWYTPNTGELFF
TRBJ2-1,few,.,TRBV6-5,13,TGTGCCAGCGGCTCACAGGGAAGCAATGAGCAGTTCTTC,CASGSQGSNEQFF
TRBJ1-1,.,TRBD1,TRBV5-1,17,TGCGCCAGCAGCACAGTCCCGGGACAGGGACTAGGGACTGAAGCTTTCTTT,CASSTVPGQGLGTEAFF
TRBJ2-7,few,.,TRBV4-1,15,TGCGCCAGCAGCCAAGATCACCACCCAGGGTCCGAGCAGTACTTC,CASSQDHHPGSEQYF
TRBJ1-5,.,TRBD1,TRBV30,13,TGTGCCTGGAGTGTACAGGGGGATCAGCCCCAGCATTTT,CAWSVQGDQPQHF
TRBJ2-5,.,.,TRBV7-9,12,TGTGCCAGCAGCTTAGCTTATGAGACCCAGTACTTC,CASSLAYETQYF
TRBJ2-7,.,TRBD2,TRBV13,15,TGTGCCAGCAGCTTACTGATCCAGCGGGGTTACGAGCAGTACTTC,CASSLLIQRGYEQYF
TRBJ2-3,.,.,TRBV2,14,TGTGCCAGCACCAGGGACACCGAAGGAGATACGCAGTATTTT,CASTRDTEGDTQYF
TRBJ2-7,.,.,TRBV6-5,13,TGTGCCAGCGGGAGGATGAGCTCCTACGAGCAGTACTTC,CASGRMSSYEQYF
TRBJ1-1,few,.,TRBV9,15,TGTGCCAGCAGCCCCGGCCGGCCGGGATCCACTGAAGCTTTCTTT,CASSPGRPGSTEAFF
TRBJ2-1,few,TRBD2,TRBV4-1,16,TGCGCCAGCAGCCAAGGGGCTAGCGGGGGCCACAATGAGCAGTTCTTC,CASSQGASGGHNEQFF
TRBJ1-1,.,.,TRBV30,17,TGTGCCTGGACCCTACGGGGGGCGAGTGACCTGAACACTGAAGCTTTCTTT,CAWTLRGASDLNTEAFF
TRBJ2-2,few,TRBD2,TRBV7-9,16,TGTGCCAGCAGCCAAAGACTAGCGGATAACACCGGGGAGCTGTTTTTT,CASSQRLADNTGELFF
TRBJ2-6,.,.,TRBV25-1,16,TGTGCCAGCACCCAGGAGGGAATCTCTGGGGCCAACGTCCTGACTTTC,CASTQEGISGANVLTF
TRBJ1-2,.,TRBD1,TRBV19,16,TGTGCCAGTAGTAGATGGGAACAGGGGCCAGCGGATGGCTACACCTTC,CASSRWEQGPADGYTF
TRBJ2-3,.,TRBD1,TRBV7-6,14,TGTGCCAGCAGCTTAGGACAGGGGGCAGATACGCAGTATTTT,CASSLGQGADTQYF
TRBJ2-2,few,.,TRBV18,16,TGTGCCAGCTCACCCCCCGGAACGGGGATCGCCGGGGAGCTGTTTTTT,CASSPPGTGIAGELFF
TRBJ1-6,few,.,TRBV4-1,17,TGCGCCAGCAGCCAAGGCCCCATCAGGTCCCCCCATTCACCCCTCCACTTT,CASSQGPIRSPHSPLHF
TRBJ2-1,.,TRBD1,TRBV29-1,13,TGCAGCGGACAGGGCCAACTCTACAATGAGCAGTTCTTC,CSGQGQLYNEQFF
TRBJ1-1,.,.,TRBV5-4,13,TGTGCCAGCAGCATAGACAGGAACACTGAAGCTTTCTTT,CASSIDRNTEAFF
TRBJ1-2,few,TRBD1,TRBV29-1,13,TGCAGCGTCCCGGGGGACAGGGGATTTGGCTACACCTTC,CSVPGDRGFGYTF
TRBJ1-6,.,TRBD1,TRBV5-1,15,TGCGCCAGCAGCCCCGGACAGGGGAATAATTCACCCCTCCACTTT,CASSPGQGNNSPLHF